The 23 T cell receptor beta chains below were found in one sample sequenced in a study of blood T cell repertoires in COVID-19. Only in-frame clones appear in the TCRdb table, and some are missing; sequencing was by immunoSEQ multiplex PCR. The sample has about 140,000 clones, roughly 85% seen once; the top ten hold less than 3%. The sample taken for sequencing was peripheral blood. The source is a man aged 45-60 years with acute or convalescent COVID-19.

The rearrangement links TRBV4-2 to TRBJ2-7; D unresolved. CDR1 LGHNA and CDR2 YNFKEQ come from the germline V gene. V was pared by 3 bases and J by 3 bases, with 12 bases between. The CDR3 is 14 residues long. The CDR3 DNA sequence: TGTGCCAGCAGCCATCGCCTAGGAGTCTACGAGCAGTACTTC. Protein: CASSHRLGVYEQYF.

The chain combines TRBV6-5 with TRBJ1-4; D might be TRBD1 (6 bases). The CDR3 sequence is 15 residues long. Germline values: CDR1 MNHEY, CDR2 SVGAGI. Trimming left V 0 bases short and J 5 bases short, with 10 bases between. CDR3 sequence: CASSYSGGANEKLFF. The CDR3 bases are TGTGCCAGCAGTTACTCAGGGGGGGCAAATGAAAAACTGTTTTTT.

The CDR3 DNA sequence: TGTGCCAGCAGCTTGGGACAGGCAGAAGCTTTCTTT. Residues: CASSLGQAEAFF. This chain links TRBV7-9 with TRBJ1-1; 8 positions match TRBD1. V lost 3 bases, J lost 8 bases, and 2 bases stayed unmatched. The CDR3 length is 12 residues. Germline V lookup: CDR1 SEHNR, CDR2 FQNEAQ (reference sequence).

About this clone itself: An end of the junction differs from the germline gene, which may be a read error. The V call is TRBV7-7, the J call TRBJ1-5, with TRBD1 matching 7 bases. The CDR3 has 15 residues. Per the germline V gene, CDR1 is SSHAT and CDR2 is FNYEAQ (reference sequence). This chain's CDR3 is CASSPPGQREQPQHF. The DNA for the CDR3 is TGTGCTAGCAGCCCTCCGGGACAGCGAGAACAGCCCCAGCATTTT.

Only one count was recorded for this clone. This chain joins TRBV27 and TRBJ2-7; 7 nucleotides line up with TRBD2. The CDR3 has 13 residues. Germline V lookup: CDR1 MNHEY, CDR2 SMNVEV (reference sequence). The J segment lost 4 bases and the V segment lost 3 bases, leaving 3 bases of the junction unmatched. The CDR3 here is CASSFGTTYEQYF. The CDR3 nucleotides read TGTGCCAGCAGTTTTGGGACTACTTACGAGCAGTACTTC.

The chain carries TRBV15 and TRBJ1-1; D is ambiguous. This CDR3 comprises 16 residues. Trimming took off 3 bases at V and 1 base at J, with 15 bases between the two ends. In germline, CDR1 is LNHNV, CDR2 YYDKDF (reference sequence). The CDR3 nucleotides are TGTGCCACCAGCAGGGGTGAGGCGGAAGAGAACACTGAAGCTTTCTTT. Protein: CATSRGEAEENTEAFF.

This clone appeared once. The J gene is TRBJ2-3, the V gene TRBV5-8; 12 bases match TRBD2. The CDR3 loop spans 18 amino acids. J gave up 3 bases and V 4 bases, and 12 bases lay outside the gene matches. The germline V gene has CDR1 SGHTS and CDR2 YDEGEE. The CDR3 sequence is CASSQGSSGRAETDTQYF. The CDR3 region has the DNA TGTGCCAGCAGCCAGGGGTCTAGCGGGAGGGCCGAGACAGATACGCAGTATTTT. Supplemented by reference TRBV5-8 and TRBJ2-3, the full variable domain reads EAGVTQSPTHLIKTRGQQATLRCSPISGHTSVYWYQQALGLGLQFLLWYDEGEERNRGNFPPRFSGRQFPNYSSELNVNALELEDSALYLCASSQGSSGRAETDTQYFGPGTRLTVL.

This clone was counted a few times. V is TRBV5-6 and J is TRBJ2-7; TRBD2 is a possible D gene (5 bases). The V end was cut by 4 bases, the J end by 2 bases, with 10 bases between. Looked up from germline, CDR1 is SGHDT and CDR2 is YYEEEE. There are 13 residues in the CDR3. In nucleotides, the CDR3 is TGTGCCAGCAGCGGCGTACTAGCCTACGAGCAGTACTTC. Encoded protein: CASSGVLAYEQYF.

This chain uses TRBV24-1 with TRBJ2-3; 10 bases match TRBD2. J gave up 14 bases and V 2 bases, and 9 bases lay outside the gene matches. This CDR3 has 14 residues. The germline gives CDR1 KGHDR, CDR2 SFDVKD. The CDR3, as DNA: TGTGCCACCAGTGATTCCGGGACTAGCGCCTCAAGGTATTTT. It codes for CATSDSGTSASRYF.

This clone was seen a handful of times. The chain uses TRBV3-1 (or the pseudogene TRBV3-2) and TRBJ2-1, with 7 positions matching TRBD2. CDR1 and CDR2 (germline): LGHDT, YNNKEL (reference sequence). CDR3 length: 13 amino acids. Trimming removed 7 bases from V and 7 bases from J; junction bases left unmatched: 7. Here the CDR3 reads CASTRGRVNEQFF. The CDR3 region has the DNA TGTGCCAGCACCCGAGGGAGGGTTAATGAGCAGTTCTTC.

The gene calls are TRBV10-3 and TRBJ1-1; D might be TRBD1 (5 bases). The CDR3 spans 15 residues. In germline, CDR1 is ENHRY, CDR2 SYGVKD. With 0 bases removed from V and 4 bases from J, the gap between germline ends came to 12 bases. DNA of the CDR3: TGTGCCATCAGTGAGTCGACTCGGGGGGGCACTGAAGCTTTCTTT. Translated, it gives CAISESTRGGTEAFF.

This rearrangement joins TRBV6-6 to TRBJ1-1; D is possibly TRBD1 (6 bases). The CDR3 spans 15 residues. Per the germline V gene, CDR1 is MNHNY and CDR2 is SVGAGI (reference sequence). The V end lost 2 bases, the J end lost 5 bases, and 15 bases lay between the germline ends. The CDR3: CASSYGGGLGTEAFF. The CDR3 bases are TGTGCCAGCAGTTACGGGGGGGGGCTGGGAACTGAAGCTTTCTTT.

The rearrangement uses TRBV6-5 and TRBJ2-3; the D gene is possibly TRBD2 (5 bases). Germline values: CDR1 MNHEY, CDR2 SVGAGI. Trimming pared 6 bases from V and 4 bases from J, leaving 17 bases between. This CDR3 contains 15 residues. CDR3 in DNA: TGTGCCAGCAGCCGGACGGGGAATAAGGCAGATACGCAGTATTTT. Translated, it gives CASSRTGNKADTQYF.

The V gene is TRBV28, the J gene TRBJ2-7; D perhaps matches TRBD1 (5 bases). With 4 bases removed from V and 6 bases from J, the gap between germline ends came to 13 bases. CDR3 size: 13 residues. Germline V gives CDR1 MDHEN, CDR2 SYDVKM. CDR3 nucleotide sequence: TGTGCCAGCAGTTACAACAGGAGAGGCGAGCAGTACTTC. Protein product: CASSYNRRGEQYF.

The rearrangement joins TRBV10-1 to TRBJ1-5; D might be TRBD1 (5 bases). Germline CDR1 and CDR2: WNHNN and SYGVQD (reference sequence). V lost 6 bases and J 3 bases, leaving 12 bases between the germline ends. The CDR3 consists of 14 residues. CDR3 loop: CASSQTATNQPQHF. CDR3 DNA: TGCGCCAGCAGCCAGACAGCGACCAATCAGCCCCAGCATTTT.

The J gene is TRBJ2-1, the V gene TRBV5-8; 7 nucleotides align to TRBD1. V lost 3 bases, J lost 9 bases, and 12 bases stayed unmatched. The CDR3 consists of 15 residues. Germline CDR1 reads SGHTS; CDR2 reads YDEGEE. The DNA of the CDR3 is TGTGCCAGCAGCTCCGTTGACAGGGATACGGGTGAGCAGTTCTTC. Translating it yields CASSSVDRDTGEQFF.

This clone appeared once. This sequence joins TRBV2 and TRBJ1-5; D is possibly TRBD1 (5 bases). V was cut by 1 base and J by 5 bases, with 9 bases left in between. Germline CDR1 is SNHLY and CDR2 is FYNNEI. There are 14 residues in the CDR3. In DNA, the CDR3 is TGTGCCAGCAGTGAAGGGCAGGGTTATCAGCCCCAGCATTTT. Its protein product is CASSEGQGYQPQHF.

The rearrangement joins TRBV5-1 to TRBJ2-7, with 7 bases identical to TRBD1. The CDR3 spans 13 residues. V shed 5 bases, J shed 0 bases, and the junction held 2 bases outside the gene matches. Per the germline V gene, CDR1 is SGHRS and CDR2 is YFSETQ. CDR3 protein: CASRGDSSYEQYF. CDR3 bases: TGCGCCAGCAGGGGGGACAGCTCCTACGAGCAGTACTTC.

The chain uses TRBV15 and TRBJ1-6, with 8 bases aligning to TRBD1. V shed 4 bases and J 4 bases; nucleotides not matched to a gene: 6. The CDR3 covers 16 residues. Germline CDR1 reads LNHNV; CDR2 reads YYDKDF (reference sequence). The CDR3 reads CATSKRTGPYNSPLHF. Here the CDR3 DNA reads TGTGCCACCAGCAAACGGACAGGGCCATATAATTCACCCCTCCACTTT.

V and J are TRBV6-6 and TRBJ2-1; no definite D call. Germline-derived CDR1 and CDR2 are MNHNY and SVGAGI (reference sequence). CDR3 size: 11 residues. Trimming took off 7 bases at V and 5 bases at J, with 6 bases between the two ends. CDR3 in DNA: TGTGCCAGCAATAAGCACAATGAGCAGTTCTTC. Protein sequence: CASNKHNEQFF.

CDR3 protein: CASSQGGQENTEAFF. CDR3 sequence (DNA): TGTGCCAGCAGCCAAGGGGGACAGGAGAACACTGAAGCTTTCTTT. J is TRBJ1-1 and V is TRBV3-1 (or the pseudogene TRBV3-2); 8 positions match TRBD1. CDR3 length equals 15 residues. J was trimmed by 1 base and V by 1 base; bases with no gene match: 2. Germline-derived CDR1 and CDR2 are LGHDT and YNNKEL (reference sequence).

The V gene is TRBV5-6, the J gene TRBJ1-4; TRBD1 matches at 7 bases. The junction had 11 bases not matched to a gene; V was cut back by 4 bases and J by 8 bases. This CDR3 is 15 amino acids long. Looked up from germline, CDR1 is SGHDT and CDR2 is YYEEEE. The CDR3 sequence: CASSRLDRVVEKLFF. The CDR3 DNA reads TGTGCCAGCAGCAGATTAGACAGGGTCGTCGAAAAACTGTTTTTT.

This chain's CDR3 is CASSPLSGEDEKLFF. CDR3 in DNA: TGTGCCAGCAGTCCACTCTCGGGGGAGGATGAAAAACTGTTTTTT. The gene calls are TRBV28 and TRBJ1-4, with TRBD1 as a possible D gene (5 bases). Germline V gene sequence: CDR1 MDHEN, CDR2 SYDVKM. CDR3 length: 15 residues. The V gene lost 5 bases and the J gene lost 6 bases, with 16 bases spanning the gap. Variable domain in full (rest from reference TRBV28 and TRBJ1-4): DVKVTQSSRYLVKRTGEKVFLECVQDMDHENMFWYRQDPGLGLRLIYFSYDVKMKEKGDIPEGYSVSREKKERFSLILESASTNQTSMYLCASSPLSGEDEKLFFGSGTQLSVL.